Following are 25 T cell receptor beta chains from one sample sequenced in a study of regulatory T cells in long-lasting Graves disease. Specified time point: newly diagnosed GD, antithyroid drugs for less than 3 months. The authors made the TCR library using RNA they extracted from PBMCs. Researchers made TCR beta libraries by using iRepertoire HTBI primers and running Arm-PCR on CDR3 regions. MiXCR, run by TCRdb on the multiplex PCR reads, gives a single entry per CDR3 protein. The data hold about 500,000 distinct CDR3 sequences, with around 15% observed a single time. The sample also formed part of further work on T cells in Graves' hyperthyroidism and ophthalmopathy.

Sequencing used peripheral blood mononuclear cells (PBMCs), obtained at new diagnosis, from a patient treated with antithyroid drugs. These receptors originate from a man aged 35-49 years with Graves disease.

The rearrangement links TRBV9 to TRBJ1-1; no clear D. Trimming took off 0 bases at V and 3 bases at J, with 12 bases between the two ends. The CDR3 loop spans 15 amino acids. CDR1 is SGDLS, CDR2 YYNGEE, per germline. CDR3 region: CASSVGVAEDTEAFF. CDR3 nucleotides: TGTGCCAGCAGCGTAGGGGTGGCCGAGGACACTGAAGCTTTCTTT.

This clonotype has only a few counts. The chain is built from TRBV12-3 or TRBV12-4 and TRBJ1-3; possibly TRBD1 for D (6 bases). Trimming pared 8 bases from V and 9 bases from J, leaving 14 bases between. This CDR3 spans 12 amino acids. The CDR3 here is CASSLQQGTIYF. In DNA form, the CDR3 reads TGTGCCAGCTCCCTACAACAGGGCACCATATATTTT.

This chain links TRBV30 with TRBJ2-7, with D perhaps assigned TRBD1 or TRBD2 (5 bases each). The ends were cut back, 0 bases at V and 6 bases at J, with 12 bases in the middle. The CDR3 has 13 amino acids. The germline gives CDR1 GTSNPN, CDR2 SVGIG (reference sequence). The CDR3 spells CAWSVTRAGEQYF. CDR3 bases: TGTGCCTGGAGTGTAACCAGGGCGGGCGAGCAGTACTTC.

This clonotype has ten or more counts. This chain links TRBV5-1 with TRBJ2-5, with D perhaps matching TRBD1 (6 bases). Per the germline V gene, CDR1 is SGHRS and CDR2 is YFSETQ. The CDR3 runs 15 residues. V lost 3 bases to trimming and J lost 5 bases, with 17 bases between them. This CDR3 is CASSWRRPGEETQYF. The CDR3 DNA sequence: TGCGCCAGCAGCTGGCGGCGGCCAGGGGAGGAGACCCAGTACTTC.

This clonotype was counted many times. The chain joins TRBV30 to TRBJ2-4; D call uncertain. Germline CDR1 GTSNPN, CDR2 SVGIG (reference sequence). V lost 0 bases and J 0 bases, leaving 9 bases between the germline ends. The length of the CDR3 is 15 residues. The CDR3: CAWSVQGIAKNIQYF. CDR3 nucleotides: TGTGCCTGGAGTGTACAAGGAATAGCCAAAAACATTCAGTACTTC. The full variable domain, in which reference TRBV30 and TRBJ2-4 provide the parts outside the CDR3, is SQTIHQWPATLVQPVGSPLSLECTVEGTSNPNLYWYRQAAGRGLQLLFYSVGIGQISSEVPQNLSASRPQDRQFILSSKKLLLSDSGFYLCAWSVQGIAKNIQYFGAGTRLSVL.

This clonotype was counted at least ten times. V usage is TRBV5-1 and J usage is TRBJ1-2; no reliable D call. V was pared by 0 bases and J by 8 bases, with 11 bases between. The V gene's germline CDR1 is SGHRS and CDR2 YFSETQ. This CDR3 comprises 13 residues. In DNA form, the CDR3 reads TGCGCCAGCAGCTTGGAAGGGATGAGCGGCTACACCTTC. It specifies CASSLEGMSGYTF.

On this clonotype itself: The conserved final phenylalanine or tryptophan is absent from the CDR3, which likely points to a read error. V usage is TRBV11-2 and J usage is TRBJ2-2; 12 bases are shared with TRBD2. V was clipped by 6 bases and J by 6 bases; unmatched bases: 8. The CDR3 consists of 16 residues. In germline, CDR1 is SGHAT, CDR2 FQNNGV. CDR3 coding DNA: TGTGCCAGCAGACCCGGACTAGCGGGAAAGGCCGGGGAGCTGTTTCTT. This encodes CASRPGLAGKAGELFL.

This clonotype has ten or more counts. CDR3 bases: TGTGCCAGCAGCGCGGACATGGGCGAAGCTTTCTTT. Its protein is CASSADMGEAFF. The chain links TRBV9 to TRBJ1-1; D might be TRBD1 (5 bases). V lost 3 bases, J lost 8 bases, and 11 bases lay in between. The CDR3 extends over 12 amino acids. CDR1 SGDLS and CDR2 YYNGEE come from the germline V gene.

The gene calls are TRBV27 and TRBJ1-6, with no clear D. The V end lost 3 bases, the J end lost 5 bases, and 11 bases lay between the germline ends. Germline assignment: CDR1 MNHEY and CDR2 SMNVEV (reference sequence). The CDR3 runs 15 residues. CDR3 coding DNA: TGTGCCAGCAGTTTCCTAGGTCAGAATAATTCACCCCTCCACTTT. It translates to CASSFLGQNNSPLHF.

This clonotype has more than one count but fewer than ten. This chain links TRBV9 with TRBJ2-2; 8 bases line up with TRBD1. Germline lookup yields CDR1 SGDLS and CDR2 YYNGEE. The CDR3 covers 15 residues. V lost 4 bases to trimming and J lost 6 bases; unmatched junction nucleotides: 8. CDR3 in amino acids: CASSPRQGWAGELFF. The CDR3, as DNA: TGTGCCAGCAGCCCCCGACAGGGGTGGGCCGGGGAGCTGTTTTTT.

This clonotype came up many times. The chain recombines TRBV20-1 with TRBJ2-5, with D unclear. The CDR3 runs 16 residues. Germline CDR1 reads DFQATT; CDR2 reads SNEGSKA (reference sequence). Trimming shortened V by 2 bases and J by 5 bases, and 21 bases separated the two germline ends. DNA for the CDR3: TGCAGTGCTAGACCACTCCCAGGAGCAGAACAGGAGACCCAGTACTTC. It specifies CSARPLPGAEQETQYF.

This clonotype was recorded at least ten times. This chain connects TRBV15 to TRBJ2-7; possible D gene TRBD1, 5 bases. The CDR3 loop spans 15 amino acids. CDR1 and CDR2 from the germline V gene are LNHNV and YYDKDF (reference sequence). Trimming removed 1 base from V and 1 base from J, with 11 bases in between. The CDR3 sequence: CATSRGSQGSYEQYF. The DNA of the CDR3 is TGTGCCACCAGCAGAGGCTCCCAGGGATCCTACGAGCAGTACTTC.

This rearrangement joins TRBV6-2 or TRBV6-3 to TRBJ1-1, with D possibly TRBD1 on 6 matching bases. Germline V gives CDR1 MNHEY, CDR2 SVGEGT. The ends were cut back, 5 bases at V and 6 bases at J, with 19 bases in the middle. This CDR3 has 15 residues. CDR3 in amino acids: CASSERGDPLSEAFF. The CDR3 region has the DNA TGTGCCAGCAGTGAAAGGGGGGACCCACTCTCTGAAGCTTTCTTT.

This chain uses TRBV2 with TRBJ2-3, with D perhaps given as TRBD1 or TRBD2 (7 bases each). CDR1 and CDR2 (germline): SNHLY, FYNNEI. Trimming cost V 6 bases and J 1 base, with 20 bases left between them. This CDR3 has 17 amino acids. This chain's CDR3 is CASSVGEGATGTDTQYF. CDR3 DNA sequence: TGTGCCAGCAGCGTAGGGGAGGGGGCCACGGGCACAGATACGCAGTATTTT.

A word on this clonotype: Since a much larger clone is just one base distant, this may be a read error. The chain carries TRBV2 and TRBJ2-7; 9 bases align to TRBD2. Germline V gene lookup returns CDR1 SNHLY and CDR2 FYNNEI. J gave up 7 bases and V 3 bases, and 7 bases lay outside the gene matches. The CDR3 sequence is 14 residues long. This chain's CDR3 is CASSDFSGRGEQYF. CDR3 nucleotide sequence: TGTGCCAGCAGTGATTTTAGCGGGAGAGGTGAGCAGTACTTC.

There are many counts of this clonotype. The V gene is TRBV20-1, the J gene TRBJ2-3; a possible D gene is TRBD1 (5 bases). Germline CDR1 is DFQATT and CDR2 is SNEGSKA (reference sequence). Deletions cut 5 bases from V and 5 bases from J, with 20 bases between. The CDR3 runs 15 residues. CDR3 coding DNA: TGCAGTGCTCGCCCAGGGTACCAAGTTTTAGATACGCAGTATTTT. Translated: CSARPGYQVLDTQYF.

In its sample, this clonotype was seen many times. This sequence joins TRBV7-3 and TRBJ2-1; D could derive from TRBD1 or TRBD2 (6 bases each). The V gene's germline CDR1 is SGHTA and CDR2 FQGTGA. Between the trimmed V and J ends, which lost 2 bases and 6 bases, there was a span of 14 bases. CDR3 length: 15 residues. The CDR3: CASSLSGGGFNEQFF. The CDR3 DNA reads TGTGCCAGCAGCTTATCCGGGGGCGGGTTCAATGAGCAGTTCTTC.

Remarks on this clonotype: A much larger clonotype is one base distant, so this may be a read error. The chain has TRBV12-3 or TRBV12-4 and TRBJ2-3, with TRBD2 as a possible D gene (5 bases). The tail of the sequence fits TRBJ2-7 better, so the J call may be wrong. This CDR3 spans 16 amino acids. In nucleotides, the CDR3 is TGTGCCAGCAGCGCGGATGGAGTGGGTGACTACAATGAGCAGTACTTC. It yields the protein CASSADGVGDYNEQYF.

The chain employs TRBV24-1 and TRBJ2-2, with D maybe TRBD1 (6 bases). Trimming left V 5 bases short and J 4 bases short, with 16 bases between. Germline V gene lookup returns CDR1 KGHDR and CDR2 SFDVKD. The CDR3 is made up of 16 amino acids. The CDR3 nucleotides are TGTGCCACCAGTGCCGGGCTGGGGGCCGGCACCGGGGAGCTGTTTTTT. It is translated as CATSAGLGAGTGELFF.

J is TRBJ2-7 and V is TRBV2, with 7 bases that match TRBD2. The CDR3 contains 14 residues. J lost 2 bases, V lost 7 bases, and 8 bases had no gene match. Germline values: CDR1 SNHLY, CDR2 FYNNEI. CDR3 protein: CASNIRTSAYEQYF. In DNA form, the CDR3 reads TGTGCCAGCAATATACGAACTAGCGCCTACGAGCAGTACTTC.

This clonotype showed up many times. The CDR3 loop reads CASSPGRASEQFF. In DNA, the CDR3 is TGTGCCAGCAGTCCTGGGAGGGCCAGTGAGCAGTTCTTC. The chain carries TRBV12-3 or TRBV12-4 and TRBJ2-1; TRBD2 matches 7 bases. V lost 5 bases, J lost 9 bases, and 7 bases stayed unmatched. CDR3 size: 13 residues.

Many counts were recorded for this clonotype. The rearrangement links TRBV28 to TRBJ1-2; D uncertain. Germline V gene data show CDR1 as MDHEN and CDR2 as SYDVKM. V lost 6 bases and J 0 bases, leaving 11 bases between the germline ends. CDR3 length equals 14 residues. As DNA, the CDR3 is TGTGCCAGCAGATTCACATTTACTAACTATGGCTACACCTTC. It codes for CASRFTFTNYGYTF.

The chain couples TRBV24-1 to TRBJ2-2; 8 nucleotides line up with TRBD2. This CDR3 has 14 residues. Germline V gives CDR1 KGHDR, CDR2 SFDVKD. V dropped 7 bases and J dropped 0; count of bases not matched to a gene: 0. This chain's CDR3 is CATRTSANTGELFF. Written as DNA, the CDR3 is TGTGCCACCAGGACTAGCGCGAACACCGGGGAGCTGTTTTTT.

The chain has TRBV14 and TRBJ2-6; 9 positions match TRBD1. CDR3 length: 20 residues. CDR1 SGHDN and CDR2 FVKESK come from the germline V gene. After removal of 0 bases from V and 0 bases from J, the junction contained 9 bases not matched to a gene. The CDR3 DNA follows: TGTGCCAGCAGCCAAGATGTAACCGGGACAGGGTCCTCTGGGGCCAACGTCCTGACTTTC. Encoded protein: CASSQDVTGTGSSGANVLTF. Full variable domain (outside the CDR3, taken from reference TRBV14 and TRBJ2-6): EAGVTQFPSHSVIEKGQTVTLRCDPISGHDNLYWYRRVMGKEIKFLLHFVKESKQDESGMPNNRFLAERTGGTYSTLKVQPAELEDSGVYFCASSQDVTGTGSSGANVLTFGAGSRLTVL.

This clonotype has a count of ten or more. The chain couples TRBV7-2 to TRBJ2-7; 8 bases match TRBD2. With 3 bases clipped from V and 1 base from J, the junction kept 8 bases outside the gene matches. Germline V gives CDR1 SGHTA, CDR2 FQGNSA. The CDR3 length is 16 residues. The DNA for the CDR3 is TGTGCCAGCAGCTTCTCAGCGGGAGAGAGGTCCTACGAGCAGTACTTC. It is translated as CASSFSAGERSYEQYF.